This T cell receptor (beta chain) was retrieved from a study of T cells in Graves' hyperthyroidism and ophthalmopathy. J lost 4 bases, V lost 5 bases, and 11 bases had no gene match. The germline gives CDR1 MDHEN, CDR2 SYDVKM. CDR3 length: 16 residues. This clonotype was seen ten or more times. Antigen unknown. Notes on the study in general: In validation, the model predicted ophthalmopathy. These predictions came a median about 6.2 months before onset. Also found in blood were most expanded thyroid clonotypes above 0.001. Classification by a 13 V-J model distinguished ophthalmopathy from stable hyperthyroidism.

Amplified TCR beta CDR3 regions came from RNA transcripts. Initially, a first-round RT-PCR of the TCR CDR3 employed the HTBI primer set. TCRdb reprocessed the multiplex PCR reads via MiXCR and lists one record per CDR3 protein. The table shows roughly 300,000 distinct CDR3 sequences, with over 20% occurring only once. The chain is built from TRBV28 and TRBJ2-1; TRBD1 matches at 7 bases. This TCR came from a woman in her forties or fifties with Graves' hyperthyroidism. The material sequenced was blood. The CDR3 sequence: CASSPGGYNAYNEQFF. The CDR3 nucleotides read TGTGCCAGCAGTCCAGGGGGTTACAACGCGTACAATGAGCAGTTCTTC.